Presented here are 27 T cell receptor beta chains from one specimen sequenced in a study of cytomegalovirus exposure and HLA in healthy donors (dated by TCRdb to 2015 to 2018). The library was obtained by the immunoSEQ multiplex PCR assay. For the multiplex PCR, a mixture combining 60 forward primers for TCR Vbeta segments and 13 reverse primers for TCR Jbeta segments was used. Held by TCRdb, this immuneACCESS table contains in-frame sequences only and omits some clones. Under half of the omission traces to an unresolved V gene where checked; the cause of the rest is unknown. This sample lists more than 100,000 clones; approximately 71% were detected once. 0.8% to 0.95% of the sample belongs to the ten largest clones. Sequencing input: PBMCs. Receptor source: a woman aged 60 to 75 in good health and CMV-seronegative.

The chain joins TRBV27 to TRBJ2-3; 7 bases map to TRBD2. The V and J ends lost 6 bases and 0 bases, in that order; junction bases with no gene match: 12. This CDR3 has 17 amino acids. The germline CDR1 and CDR2 sequences are MNHEY and SMNVEV (reference sequence). The CDR3 region is CASSLTSERSSTDTQYF. In DNA, the CDR3 is TGTGCCAGCAGCCTCACTAGCGAAAGGTCTAGCACAGATACGCAGTATTTT.

This chain joins TRBV7-9 and TRBJ1-4; 10 bases agree with TRBD1. V was clipped by 1 base and J by 6 bases; unmatched bases: 5. This CDR3 has 16 amino acids. CDR1 is SEHNR, CDR2 FQNEAQ, per germline (reference sequence). CDR3 amino acids: CASSLGRQGAHEKLFF. The CDR3 bases are TGTGCCAGCAGCTTAGGCAGACAGGGGGCGCATGAAAAACTGTTTTTT.

This chain connects TRBV5-4 to TRBJ1-2; TRBD1 is a possible D gene (6 bases). V was trimmed by 6 bases and J by 5 bases, leaving 17 bases between them. Germline V gives CDR1 SGHNT, CDR2 YYREEE (reference sequence). CDR3 length: 14 residues. The CDR3 sequence is CASTVRGAPYGYTF. The CDR3 coding sequence is TGTGCCAGCACCGTTCGGGGGGCGCCGTATGGCTACACCTTC. The entire variable domain, with the rest obtained from reference TRBV5-4 and TRBJ1-2, is as follows: ETGVTQSPTHLIKTRGQQVTLRCSSQSGHNTVSWYQQALGQGPQFIFQYYREEENGRGNFPPRFSGLQFPNYSSELNVNALELDDSALYLCASTVRGAPYGYTFGSGTRLTVV.

The chain employs TRBV7-8 and TRBJ2-7, with a possible D match to TRBD2 (6 bases). CDR1 and CDR2 from the germline V gene are SGHVS and FQNEAQ. V dropped 5 bases and J dropped 7 bases, with 18 bases sitting between them. The CDR3 is 14 residues long. The CDR3 DNA reads as TGTGCCAGCAGCCCAAGAAGAGGGGCGGGGGAGCAGTACTTC. Its protein is CASSPRRGAGEQYF.

The gene calls are TRBV27 and TRBJ2-6; 12 bases are shared with TRBD2. This CDR3 is built from 17 residues. Germline lookup yields CDR1 MNHEY and CDR2 SMNVEV (reference sequence). Trimming cost V 6 bases and J 3 bases; bases outside gene matches: 6. In nucleotides, the CDR3 is TGTGCCAGCAGGGAGACTAGCGGGAGTGGTGGGGCCAACGTCCTGACTTTC. Its translation: CASRETSGSGGANVLTF.

The chain combines TRBV27 with TRBJ2-7; weak D call: TRBD2 (5 bases). Germline V lookup: CDR1 MNHEY, CDR2 SMNVEV (reference sequence). Trimming removed 6 bases from V and 4 bases from J, with 13 bases in between. There are 13 residues in the CDR3. CDR3 in DNA: TGTGCCAGCAGCCCCGGGATGGAGTACGAGCAGTACTTC. This translates into CASSPGMEYEQYF.

This clone was seen only a few times. The rearrangement links TRBV28 to TRBJ1-5, with 8 bases fitting TRBD1. Looked up from germline, CDR1 is MDHEN and CDR2 is SYDVKM. The length of the CDR3 is 14 residues. V gave up 2 bases and J gave up 6 bases; unmatched junction bases: 3. CDR3 residues: CASSLRQGTQPQHF. The CDR3 bases are TGTGCCAGCAGTTTACGACAGGGGACTCAGCCCCAGCATTTT.

J is TRBJ1-2 and V is TRBV4-1; maybe TRBD1 (6 bases). The germline V gene has CDR1 MGHRA and CDR2 YSYEKL. This CDR3 is 17 amino acids long. V was pared by 7 bases and J by 0 bases, with 21 bases between. In nucleotides, the CDR3 is TGCGCCAGCAAAAGACAGGCCGAGCTTACAACTAACTATGGCTACACCTTC. Residues: CASKRQAELTTNYGYTF.

This chain connects TRBV27 to TRBJ1-6; D unresolved. The CDR3 loop spans 15 amino acids. Germline CDR1 and CDR2: MNHEY and SMNVEV (reference sequence). Trimming removed 2 bases at V and 7 bases at J, with 12 bases between. CDR3 in amino acids: CASSLQWRGNSPLHF. The CDR3 region has the DNA TGTGCCAGCAGTTTACAGTGGCGGGGAAATTCACCCCTCCACTTT.

The chain joins TRBV11-2 to TRBJ1-5; 7 nucleotides align to TRBD1. V lost 3 bases and J lost 5; bases outside the gene matches: 4. CDR1 SGHAT and CDR2 FQNNGV come from the germline V gene. This CDR3 is 14 amino acids long. The CDR3 region has the DNA TGTGCCAGCAGCTTCGACAGGGCCCATCAGCCCCAGCATTTT. It specifies CASSFDRAHQPQHF. The variable domain in full, completed from reference TRBV11-2 and TRBJ1-5, reads EAGVAQSPRYKIIEKRQSVAFWCNPISGHATLYWYQQILGQGPKLLIQFQNNGVVDDSQLPKDRFSAERLKGVDSTLKIQPAKLEDSAVYLCASSFDRAHQPQHFGDGTRLSIL.

The gene calls are TRBV18 and TRBJ1-1; D is possibly TRBD1 (6 bases). The CDR3 has 14 residues. V was trimmed by 0 bases and J by 4 bases, leaving 9 bases between them. Per the germline V gene, CDR1 is KGHSH and CDR2 is LQKENI. The chain's CDR3 is CASSPPTGVTEAFF. CDR3 DNA: TGTGCCAGCTCACCACCGACAGGAGTCACTGAAGCTTTCTTT.

This clone was observed a handful of times. The rearrangement links TRBV28 to TRBJ1-6; no clear D. The CDR3 consists of 14 residues. From germline, CDR1 is MDHEN and CDR2 SYDVKM. V gave up 7 bases and J gave up 11 bases, with 18 bases separating them. The CDR3 DNA reads as TGTGCCAGCACCACCTTAGAAACCTCGACACCCCTCCACTTT. Translated: CASTTLETSTPLHF.

In its sample, this clone was seen once. The rearrangement links TRBV28 to TRBJ2-2; the D gene is possibly TRBD1 (6 bases). Germline CDR1 is MDHEN and CDR2 is SYDVKM. The length of the CDR3 is 15 residues. V lost 11 bases and J lost 4, with 20 bases in between. This CDR3 is CAAQTQGLGTGELFF. In DNA, the CDR3 is TGTGCCGCACAGACACAGGGTTTGGGCACCGGGGAGCTGTTTTTT.

The CDR3 loop reads CSGQLNTEAFF. The CDR3, as DNA: TGCAGTGGACAGCTGAACACTGAAGCTTTCTTT. The chain employs TRBV20-1 and TRBJ1-1; tentative D call: TRBD1 (5 bases). The CDR3 totals 11 residues. Germline V gene sequence: CDR1 DFQATT, CDR2 SNEGSKA (reference sequence). The germline V and J ends were trimmed by 7 bases and 0 bases, with 6 bases remaining between them.

This clone was recorded only once. The chain employs TRBV28 and TRBJ1-4; weak D call: TRBD1 (5 bases). V was pared by 4 bases and J by 7 bases, with 16 bases between. Germline CDR1 reads MDHEN; CDR2 reads SYDVKM. This CDR3 contains 15 residues. Here the CDR3 reads CASSSPAGVSEKLFF. CDR3 in DNA: TGTGCCAGCAGTTCCCCAGCGGGGGTGAGTGAAAAACTGTTTTTT.

The chain couples TRBV6-4 to TRBJ2-1; 11 bases are shared with TRBD1. V shed 5 bases, J shed 8 bases, and the junction held 8 bases outside the gene matches. Germline assignment: CDR1 MRHNA and CDR2 SNTAGT. This CDR3 contains 15 residues. CDR3 amino acids: CASSLSGTGGDEQFF. CDR3 coding DNA: TGTGCCAGCAGTTTAAGCGGGACAGGGGGGGATGAGCAGTTCTTC.

This clone came up a few times. The chain links TRBV6-1 to TRBJ1-4, with 7 positions matching TRBD1. This CDR3 region has 15 residues. J lost 7 bases, V lost 6 bases, and 11 bases had no gene match. Germline V CDR1 and CDR2: MNHNS, SASEGT. The DNA of the CDR3 is TGTGCCAGCAGCGGGCGACAGGGTTCGGGTGAAAAACTGTTTTTT. This encodes CASSGRQGSGEKLFF.

J is TRBJ2-7 and V is TRBV5-1; 8 bases agree with TRBD2. The CDR3 consists of 14 residues. Germline V gene lookup returns CDR1 SGHRS and CDR2 YFSETQ. Trimming at V came to 3 bases and at J to 3 bases, leaving 5 bases not matched to a gene. CDR3 nucleotides: TGCGCCAGCAGCTCAGGGAGCGGGAGCTACGAGCAGTACTTC. This codes for CASSSGSGSYEQYF.

CDR3 loop: CASSQVIGQSYEQYF. The CDR3 DNA sequence: TGTGCCAGCAGCCAGGTCATTGGACAGAGCTACGAGCAGTACTTC. The rearrangement uses TRBV4-2 and TRBJ2-7; TRBD1 might be the D (6 bases). The CDR3 has 15 residues. Trimming removed 3 bases at V and 3 bases at J, with 15 bases between. Germline values: CDR1 LGHNA, CDR2 YNFKEQ.

On this clone itself: An end of the junction does not agree with germline; a read error may underlie this. Other DNA sequences within the sample encode an identical CDR3. This chain joins TRBV9 and TRBJ1-1; possible D gene TRBD1, 5 bases. Germline-derived CDR1 and CDR2 are SGDLS and YYNGEE. The CDR3 contains 14 residues. The CDR3 loop is CASSYDSRETEAFF. The CDR3 DNA reads as TGTGCCAGCAGCTACGACTCCAGGGAAACTGAAGCTTTTTTT.

This clone has only a few counts. This chain uses TRBV14 with TRBJ2-4; 7 bases fit TRBD1. Losses at the gene ends were 3 bases for V and 0 bases for J; bases not matched to a gene: 11. Germline loops: CDR1 SGHDN, CDR2 FVKESK. The CDR3 length is 18 residues. The DNA of the CDR3 is TGTGCCAGCAGCCAGGGACGACAGGGCACCCTAGCCAAAAACATTCAGTACTTC. It translates to CASSQGRQGTLAKNIQYF.

The DNA of the CDR3 is TGTGCCACCGCCCGGGGTAGCGGGTATTACAATGAGCAGTTCTTC. Translating gives CATARGSGYYNEQFF. The rearrangement joins TRBV2 to TRBJ2-1, with 7 nucleotides matching TRBD2. Germline trimming cut 10 bases from V and 4 bases from J; bases unmatched to any gene: 13. CDR3 length: 15 residues. Germline CDR1 and CDR2: SNHLY and FYNNEI.

The sample holds a few counts of this clone. The J gene is TRBJ2-5, the V gene TRBV27, with TRBD2 identical over 11 bases. Germline assignment: CDR1 MNHEY and CDR2 SMNVEV (reference sequence). Trimming cost V 5 bases and J 1 base; bases outside gene matches: 6. The CDR3 is made up of 16 amino acids. The CDR3 DNA reads TGTGCCAGCAGTACCCGACTAGCGGGGACCCAAGAGACCCAGTACTTC. Its translation: CASSTRLAGTQETQYF.

The rearrangement joins TRBV19 to TRBJ2-7; D is undetermined. The V end lost 1 base, the J end lost 0 bases, and 13 bases lay between the germline ends. CDR3 length: 16 amino acids. The V gene's germline CDR1 is LNHDA and CDR2 SQIVND (reference sequence). The CDR3 bases are TGTGCCAGTAGTATAGGCACCTCGCTACCCTCCTACGAGCAGTACTTC. It encodes CASSIGTSLPSYEQYF.

The chain recombines TRBV5-6 with TRBJ2-1; D is perhaps TRBD2 (5 bases). The V end was cut by 2 bases, the J end by 4 bases, with 13 bases between. The CDR3 loop spans 15 amino acids. Looked up from germline, CDR1 is SGHDT and CDR2 is YYEEEE. The DNA for the CDR3 is TGTGCCAGCAGCTTTTACGGGATTCCTTACAATGAGCAGTTCTTC. Translating it yields CASSFYGIPYNEQFF. Full variable domain (remainder filled in from reference TRBV5-6 and TRBJ2-1): DAGVTQSPTHLIKTRGQQVTLRCSPKSGHDTVSWYQQALGQGPQFIFQYYEEEERQRGNFPDRFSGHQFPNYSSELNVNALLLGDSALYLCASSFYGIPYNEQFFGPGTRLTVL.

The chain joins TRBV7-3 to TRBJ2-3, with D perhaps matching TRBD1 (5 bases). The CDR3 has 16 residues. Germline values: CDR1 SGHTA, CDR2 FQGTGA. V shed 0 bases and J shed 5 bases, with 15 bases lying between them. The CDR3 DNA follows: TGTGCCAGCAGCTTAACGTTGGGGCCAAACGGAGATACGCAGTATTTT. Its protein is CASSLTLGPNGDTQYF.

This chain connects TRBV6-1 to TRBJ1-3; 8 bases are shared with TRBD1. Looked up from germline, CDR1 is MNHNS and CDR2 is SASEGT. V lost 7 bases to trimming and J lost 4 bases; unmatched junction nucleotides: 9. The length of the CDR3 is 15 residues. The chain's CDR3 is CASTSDRARGNTIYF. In nucleotides, the CDR3 is TGTGCCAGCACCTCGGACAGGGCGAGGGGAAACACCATATATTTT.